This record concerns one TCR beta chain sequence. The antigen remains undetermined. Profiling relied on immunoSEQ multiplex PCR, and the TCRdb table lists in-frame clones only, not all of them. The table lists some 31,000 clones, 92% of them singletons. This specimen belongs to a study of neoadjuvant nivolumab and ipilimumab in lung cancer. The wider study: Nivolumab 3 mg/kg was given days 1, 15 and 29, plus ipilimumab 1 mg/kg day 1 in combination.

The CDR3 has 17 amino acids. Germline assignment: CDR1 SGHAT and CDR2 FQNNGV. J was trimmed by 1 base and V by 3 bases; bases with no gene match: 6. Findings and limits, study-wide: Pathologic regression was not significantly tied to TCR clonality. Resected tumors had greater TCR richness and clonality than uninvolved lung.

The V gene is TRBV11-2, the J gene TRBJ2-2; TRBD2 matches 9 bases. The TCR originated in an adult with non-small cell lung cancer. The sequencing here drew on peripheral blood, taken after neoadjuvant nivolumab, alone or with ipilimumab, at or shortly before surgery. For the CDR3, the DNA is TGTGCCAGCAGCTTCCGAGCTAGCGGGAAGAACACCGGGGAGCTGTTTTTT. Protein product: CASSFRASGKNTGELFF.